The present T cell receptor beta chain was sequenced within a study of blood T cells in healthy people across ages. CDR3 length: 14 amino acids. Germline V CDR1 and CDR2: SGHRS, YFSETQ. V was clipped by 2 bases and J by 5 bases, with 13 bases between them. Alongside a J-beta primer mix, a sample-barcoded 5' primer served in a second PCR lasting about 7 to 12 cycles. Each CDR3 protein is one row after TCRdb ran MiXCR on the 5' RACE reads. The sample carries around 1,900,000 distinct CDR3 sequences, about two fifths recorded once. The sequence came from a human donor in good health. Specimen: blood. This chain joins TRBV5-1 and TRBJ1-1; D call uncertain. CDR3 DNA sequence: TGCGCCAGCAGCTTAACAGCGATGTGGACTGAAGCTTTCTTT. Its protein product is CASSLTAMWTEAFF.